Described below is a single T cell receptor (beta chain) sequence and its context. This sample was taken from a study of OX40 agonist ivuxolimab in advanced cancers. The CDR3 is made up of 14 amino acids. The V end lost 6 bases, the J end lost 4 bases, and 15 bases lay between the germline ends. The germline CDR1 and CDR2 sequences are LNHDA and SQIVND (reference sequence). The repertoire was sequenced with immunoSEQ multiplex PCR; TCRdb's copy has only in-frame clones and lacks some. The sample shows about 20,000 clones, about 80% of them seen only once. The input for sequencing was CD4+ or CD8+ T cells sorted from blood, taken in a trial of the OX40 agonist ivuxolimab. The chain links TRBV19 to TRBJ1-1, with D perhaps TRBD1 (6 bases). This TCR was recovered from an adult with an advanced solid tumor such as melanoma, head and neck, liver or kidney cancer. This chain's CDR3 is CASSLTGYGTEAFF. CDR3 DNA: TGTGCCAGTAGCTTAACAGGGTATGGCACTGAAGCTTTCTTT.